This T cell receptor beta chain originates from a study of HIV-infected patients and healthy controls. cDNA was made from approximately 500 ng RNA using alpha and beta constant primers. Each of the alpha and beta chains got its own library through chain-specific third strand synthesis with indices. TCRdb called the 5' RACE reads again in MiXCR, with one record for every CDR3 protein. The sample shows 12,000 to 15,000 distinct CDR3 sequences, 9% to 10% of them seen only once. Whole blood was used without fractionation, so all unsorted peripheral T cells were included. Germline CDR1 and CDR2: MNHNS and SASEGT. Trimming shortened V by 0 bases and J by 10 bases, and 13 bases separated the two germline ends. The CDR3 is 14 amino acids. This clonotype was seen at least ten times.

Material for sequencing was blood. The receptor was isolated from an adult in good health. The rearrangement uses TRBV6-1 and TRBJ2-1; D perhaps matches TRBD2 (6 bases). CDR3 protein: CASSEAPYRGEQFF. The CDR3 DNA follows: TGTGCCAGCAGTGAAGCACCTTACCGGGGGGAGCAGTTCTTC.